The T cell receptor beta chain under discussion was sequenced for a study of T cell changes during pregnancy in multiple sclerosis. The repertoire was sequenced with immunoSEQ multiplex PCR; TCRdb's copy has only in-frame clones and lacks some. The sample includes just over 40,000 clones, roughly nine tenths of them seen just once. The CDR3 has 15 amino acids. Germline values: CDR1 GTSNPN, CDR2 SVGIG (reference sequence). Trimming cost V 1 base and J 8 bases, with 20 bases left between them. The sample consisted of CD4+ T cells from peripheral blood mononuclear cells, taken in the first trimester of pregnancy. The chain is built from TRBV30 and TRBJ1-2; D call uncertain. This clonotype was obtained from a female donor with multiple sclerosis, enrolled in a pregnancy study. CDR3 nucleotides: TGTGCCTGGAGTGCTCTGAGGCACCCCCGGTCGGGCTACACCTTC. The encoded protein is CAWSALRHPRSGYTF.